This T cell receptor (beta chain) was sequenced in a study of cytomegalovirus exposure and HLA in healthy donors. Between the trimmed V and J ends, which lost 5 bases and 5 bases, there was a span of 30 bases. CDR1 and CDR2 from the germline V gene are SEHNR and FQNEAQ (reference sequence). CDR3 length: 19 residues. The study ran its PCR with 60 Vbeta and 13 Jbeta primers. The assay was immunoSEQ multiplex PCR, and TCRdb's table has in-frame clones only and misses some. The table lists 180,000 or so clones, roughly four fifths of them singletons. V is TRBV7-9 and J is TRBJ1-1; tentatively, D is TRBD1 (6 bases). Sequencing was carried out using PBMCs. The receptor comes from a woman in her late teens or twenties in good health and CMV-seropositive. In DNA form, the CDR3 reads TGTGCCAGCAGCAGAGGGGACCGGGTTGGGGAGAGGGGGAATACTGAAGCTTTCTTT. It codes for CASSRGDRVGERGNTEAFF.